The TCR beta chain under discussion was sequenced for a study of blood T cell repertoires in COVID-19. Study summary: Italy, Spain and the United States were the sources of the convalescent and acute COVID-19 samples. PBMCs, B-cell-depleted T cells, or T cells provided the cDNA or gDNA that made up the material.

The CDR3 sequence is 16 residues long. Germline V gene data show CDR1 as MDHEN and CDR2 as SYDVKM. Germline trimming cut 4 bases from V and 3 bases from J; bases unmatched to any gene: 6. Profiling relied on immunoSEQ multiplex PCR, and the TCRdb table lists in-frame clones only, not all of them. The table lists over 250,000 clones, 80% to 90% of them singletons. The sequenced sample consisted of peripheral blood. The chain uses TRBV28 and TRBJ1-6; 7 nucleotides match TRBD1. The TCR originated in a woman in her seventies with COVID-19, enrolled during active disease. CDR3 DNA sequence: TGTGCCAGCAGTTCGACAGGGACCAACTATAATTCACCCCTCCACTTT. Protein sequence: CASSSTGTNYNSPLHF.